The present entry profiles one T cell receptor beta chain with its context. This clonotype has just a few counts. The antigen this receptor binds is unknown. No base qualities exist here, and no much larger clone lies one base off it. The sample was run on an Illumina HiSeq 2000. Multiplex PCR amplification was used to build the TCR beta chain libraries. The amplified TCR beta chain products were analyzed by high-throughput sequencing. The public reads were run again by TCRdb, first through fastp at Q25 and then through MiXCR, and only productive beta chains were kept. Each entry is one CDR3 protein sequence, shown with its most common DNA and genes. The sample table contains around 250,000 distinct CDR3 sequences; only one count was recorded for under 40% of them. Under 4.5% of the sample is held by the ten biggest clonotypes. The data are from a study of breast tumors, draining lymph nodes, adjacent tissues (dated by TCRdb to 2016 to 2017). Turning to the overall study: The study compared TCR beta repertoires across tumor, adjacent nontumor tissue and axillary lymph nodes from breast cancer patients. The study aimed to assess the relationships and possible T-cell exchange between tumor, surrounding tissue and draining lymph node repertoires in human breast cancer. Results and caveats for the whole study, not just this receptor: The data were judged consistent with most tumor T cells deriving from the lymph node and then expanding within tumor tissue. The conclusion that tumor T cells originate in lymph nodes was framed as consistent with a hypothesis rather than directly demonstrated. In luminal-like breast cancer, tumor and nontumor tissue repertoires resembled each other significantly more than in basal-like breast cancer. T-cell repertoire diversity in tumors was found to be lower than in lymph nodes but higher than in nontumor tissue, and preferential V and J gene usage was observed.

Lymph node samples came from the axillary draining lymph nodes of breast cancer patients. Relative to germline, V is missing 2 bases and J is missing 4 bases, with 10 bases of the junction outside any gene match. Sequences GTSNPN (CDR1) and SVGIG (CDR2) are obtained from the germline V gene (reference sequence). The CDR3, cysteine through phenylalanine, is 15 amino acids long. CDR3 DNA is the only sequence kept; it has 45 bases, read in frame from the first base. The source material was axillary lymph node tissue. This TCR was sampled from a female donor with breast cancer. Some clones in this sample may be carry-over from other donors' samples. Here the chain combines TRBV30 and TRBJ2-5; TRBD1 matches 7 bases in the middle. The CDR3 amino acid sequence is: CAWSYRRQGRETQYF. The DNA sequence reads TGTGCCTGGAGTTATCGGCGACAGGGTCGAGAGACCCAGTACTTC.